This paragraph covers one TCR beta chain sequence. Its specificity is unknown. This CDR3 comprises 14 residues. V was shortened by 6 bases and J by 3 bases, with 15 bases between the two germline ends. The germline V gene encodes CDR1 ENHRY and CDR2 SYGVKD. This specimen comes from a study of fetal regulatory T cell absence and autoimmunity. For the study at large: IPEX patients had exocrine pancreas autoimmunity without clinical diabetes.

The survey-level immunoSEQ assay was used. The data were produced by immunoSEQ multiplex PCR, yet TCRdb's version contains in-frame clones alone and is incomplete. Of approximately 49,000 clones in the sample, roughly 80% were seen once. Study-wide results and limits: The oligoclonal enrichment was interpreted as supporting antigen-driven pancreatic autoimmunity before birth in IPEX syndrome. Compared with cord blood, pancreas showed oligoclonal TCR enrichment, some clones over 95-fold.

The TCR sequence derives from a newborn boy with IPEX syndrome. Material: cord blood. The chain employs TRBV10-3 and TRBJ2-7; D possibly matches TRBD1 or TRBD2 (6 bases each). The CDR3, as DNA: TGTGCCATCAGCTTAACAGGGAGGCACTACGAGCAGTACTTC. Encoded protein: CAISLTGRHYEQYF.